These 20 T cell receptor beta chains originate from one sample sequenced in a study of identical twins. One entry per CDR3 protein, called by TCRdb with MiXCR from the 5' RACE reads. The sample lists around 530,000 distinct CDR3 sequences, 13% to 15% occurring once. Another study also made use of these data, one on yellow fever vaccine responses in identical twins.

Material for sequencing was CD4+ T cells sorted from blood. The origin of the receptors is a woman younger than 35 in good health.

The V and J genes are TRBV11-2 and TRBJ2-1; 14 bases match TRBD2. V lost 5 bases and J lost 10; bases outside the gene matches: 10. The germline gives CDR1 SGHAT, CDR2 FQNNGV. There are 16 residues in the CDR3. The CDR3 loop reads CASSPQMGLAGDEQFF. DNA for the CDR3: TGTGCCAGCAGCCCCCAGATGGGACTAGCGGGAGACGAGCAGTTCTTC.

This clonotype was counted between two and nine times. The chain has TRBV29-1 and TRBJ2-1; 9 bases line up with TRBD1. The CDR3 totals 14 residues. Losses at the gene ends were 5 bases for V and 12 bases for J; bases not matched to a gene: 14. Germline CDR1 reads SQVTM; CDR2 reads ANQGSEA. CDR3 region: CSVTTGTGPLGQFF. CDR3 DNA sequence: TGCAGCGTTACCACCGGGACAGGGCCCCTAGGGCAGTTCTTC.

This clonotype was seen more than once but under ten times. The chain has TRBV11-2 and TRBJ2-1; 9 nucleotides match TRBD2. CDR1 is SGHAT and CDR2 is FQNNGV in the germline V gene. The CDR3 extends over 16 amino acids. The V gene end was trimmed by 1 base and the J gene end by 7 bases; junction bases not matched to a gene: 8. CDR3 amino acids: CASSLVAGDDKNEQFF. The CDR3 DNA reads as TGTGCCAGCAGCTTAGTAGCGGGGGATGATAAGAATGAGCAGTTCTTC.

This clonotype was detected ten times or more. The chain carries TRBV29-1 and TRBJ1-2, with 8 positions matching TRBD1. V dropped 6 bases and J dropped 3; count of bases not matched to a gene: 3. CDR1 and CDR2 (germline): SQVTM, ANQGSEA. This CDR3 region has 12 residues. The CDR3 DNA follows: TGCAGCGTCGGACAGGGCCACTATGGCTACACCTTC. Amino acids: CSVGQGHYGYTF.

This clonotype was detected a few times. The chain recombines TRBV6-1 with TRBJ2-5, with D possibly matching TRBD2 (6 bases). CDR1 is MNHNS, CDR2 SASEGT, per germline. Trimming pared 6 bases from V and 4 bases from J, leaving 21 bases between. The CDR3 extends over 16 amino acids. CDR3 amino acids: CASSLGTAGLGETQYF. CDR3 DNA: TGTGCCAGCAGCCTAGGGACCGCGGGGTTGGGAGAGACCCAGTACTTC.

The V gene is TRBV2, the J gene TRBJ1-1; D unresolved. The V end was cut by 3 bases, the J end by 11 bases, with 13 bases between. Per the germline V gene, CDR1 is SNHLY and CDR2 is FYNNEI. This CDR3 region has 12 residues. In nucleotides, the CDR3 is TGTGCCAGCAGTGATAGGGTGGCGGCGGCTTTCTTT. This gives the protein CASSDRVAAAFF.

This clonotype was observed a handful of times. V is TRBV10-2 and J is TRBJ1-4; D remains ambiguous. Germline V CDR1 and CDR2: WSHSY, SAAADI. The CDR3 contains 15 residues. V lost 3 bases and J lost 6, with 14 bases in between. The CDR3 DNA follows: TGCGCCAGCAGTGATTTCTTTGTCGCTTATGAAAAACTGTTTTTT. As protein: CASSDFFVAYEKLFF.

V is TRBV4-1 and J is TRBJ2-1; D may be TRBD2 (5 bases). The CDR3 loop spans 17 amino acids. Germline loops: CDR1 MGHRA, CDR2 YSYEKL. Trimming left V 1 base short and J 2 bases short, with 15 bases between. CDR3 protein: CASSQGRLVGAYNEQFF. CDR3 DNA: TGCGCCAGCAGCCAAGGGCGTTTGGTGGGAGCCTACAATGAGCAGTTCTTC.

This clonotype was found a few times. The genes are TRBV7-2 and TRBJ1-1; a weak D match, TRBD1 (5 bases). The CDR3 covers 13 residues. The germline V gene has CDR1 SGHTA and CDR2 FQGNSA. Trimming took off 5 bases at V and 0 bases at J, with 7 bases between the two ends. CDR3 nucleotide sequence: TGTGCCAGCAGCCGACAGCTGAACACTGAAGCTTTCTTT. It encodes CASSRQLNTEAFF.

The rearrangement uses TRBV29-1 and TRBJ2-3; 11 bases line up with TRBD2. V was pared by 6 bases and J by 6 bases, with 11 bases of the junction left unmatched. The germline V gene encodes CDR1 SQVTM and CDR2 ANQGSEA. CDR3 length: 15 amino acids. The CDR3: CSVTRLAGSRDTQYF. The CDR3, as DNA: TGCAGCGTAACTAGACTAGCGGGATCCAGGGATACGCAGTATTTT.

Many counts were recorded for this clonotype. This chain joins TRBV12-3 or TRBV12-4 and TRBJ2-3; D is undetermined. V was pared by 5 bases and J by 2 bases, with 8 bases between. The CDR3 extends over 13 amino acids. CDR3 nucleotide sequence: TGTGCCAGCAGTCCCGCACCCACAGATACGCAGTATTTT. Its translation: CASSPAPTDTQYF.

This clonotype was detected only a few times. This chain uses TRBV7-2 with TRBJ2-7; D could derive from TRBD1 or TRBD2 (5 bases each). The germline gives CDR1 SGHTA, CDR2 FQGNSA. V dropped 5 bases and J dropped 0 bases, with 20 bases sitting between them. The CDR3 spans 17 residues. CDR3 sequence (DNA): TGTGCCAGCAGCCCCGAGGGGTCCAGCCGACACTCCTACGAGCAGTACTTC. This encodes CASSPEGSSRHSYEQYF.

This clonotype was detected a few times. The genes are TRBV10-3 and TRBJ2-3; D is possibly TRBD2 (6 bases). The CDR3 has 15 amino acids. Germline V gene sequence: CDR1 ENHRY, CDR2 SYGVKD. V was shortened by 3 bases and J by 2 bases, with 12 bases between the two germline ends. The CDR3, as DNA: TGTGCCATCAGTGATGACGGGACTCTCACAGATACGCAGTATTTT. Amino acids: CAISDDGTLTDTQYF.

The chain couples TRBV7-9 to TRBJ2-1, with D perhaps matching TRBD2 (6 bases). The CDR3 is 16 amino acids. Per germline, CDR1 SEHNR and CDR2 FQNEAQ (reference sequence). The V gene lost 0 bases and the J gene lost 0 bases, with 9 bases spanning the gap. The CDR3 sequence: CASSLAYGSSYNEQFF. CDR3 DNA sequence: TGTGCCAGCAGCTTAGCGTACGGGAGCTCCTACAATGAGCAGTTCTTC.

This clonotype was observed a handful of times. V gene TRBV3-1 combines with J gene TRBJ1-3; no reliable D call. The length of the CDR3 is 15 residues. Germline assignment: CDR1 LGHDT and CDR2 YNNKEL (reference sequence). Trimming removed 0 bases from V and 0 bases from J, with 6 bases in between. This chain's CDR3 is CASSQEKISGNTIYF. The CDR3 coding sequence is TGTGCCAGCAGCCAAGAAAAAATCTCTGGAAACACCATATATTTT.

This clonotype occurred a few times. The chain uses TRBV12-3 or TRBV12-4 and TRBJ1-2; D gene unclear. V was pared by 5 bases and J by 8 bases, with 18 bases between. This CDR3 spans 14 amino acids. The CDR3 coding sequence is TGTGCCAGCAGTATCGCAAAGTTTGAGGGCGGCTACACCTTC. This gives the protein CASSIAKFEGGYTF.

This clonotype has more than one count but fewer than ten. The chain couples TRBV7-2 to TRBJ2-2, with 13 bases aligning to TRBD2. Trimming removed 6 bases from V and 2 bases from J; junction bases left unmatched: 3. The CDR3 is 16 residues long. Germline lookup yields CDR1 SGHTA and CDR2 FQGNSA. As DNA, the CDR3 is TGTGCCAGCAGGACTAGCGGGGGGACCAACACCGGGGAGCTGTTTTTT. Encoded protein: CASRTSGGTNTGELFF.

The rearrangement joins TRBV10-3 to TRBJ2-2, with D possibly matching TRBD1 (6 bases). The CDR3 runs 18 residues. Germline CDR1 and CDR2: ENHRY and SYGVKD. V lost 0 bases and J 5 bases, leaving 19 bases between the germline ends. The CDR3 loop reads CAISESGSRQGLTGELFF. CDR3 in DNA: TGTGCCATCAGTGAGTCTGGGTCGCGGCAGGGGTTGACCGGGGAGCTGTTTTTT.

The gene calls are TRBV24-1 and TRBJ2-2, with D possibly being TRBD1 or TRBD2 (5 bases each). V dropped 3 bases and J dropped 3 bases, with 13 bases sitting between them. CDR3 length equals 16 residues. Germline assignment: CDR1 KGHDR and CDR2 SFDVKD. The DNA of the CDR3 is TGTGCCACCAGTGATGCCGCCGGGACGTACACCGGGGAGCTGTTTTTT. Protein: CATSDAAGTYTGELFF.

The chain combines TRBV14 with TRBJ2-1; D may be TRBD2 (5 bases). Trimming cost V 4 bases and J 5 bases, with 12 bases left between them. The CDR3 length is 14 residues. The germline V gene has CDR1 SGHDN and CDR2 FVKESK. The DNA for the CDR3 is TGTGCCAGCAGCCTCTTAGGGAGTGACAATGAGCAGTTCTTC. This translates into CASSLLGSDNEQFF.